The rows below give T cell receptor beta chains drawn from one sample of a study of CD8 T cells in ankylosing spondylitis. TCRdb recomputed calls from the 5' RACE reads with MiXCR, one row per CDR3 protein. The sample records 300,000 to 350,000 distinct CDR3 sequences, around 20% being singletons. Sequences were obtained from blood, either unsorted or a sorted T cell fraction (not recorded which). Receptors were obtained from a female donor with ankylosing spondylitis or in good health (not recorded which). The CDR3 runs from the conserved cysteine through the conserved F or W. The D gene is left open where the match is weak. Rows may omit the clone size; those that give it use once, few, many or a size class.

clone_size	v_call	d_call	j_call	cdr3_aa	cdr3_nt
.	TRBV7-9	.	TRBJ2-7	CASSSLPGTLSYEQYF	TGTGCCAGCAGCTCGCTGCCCGGGACTTTGTCCTACGAGCAGTACTTC
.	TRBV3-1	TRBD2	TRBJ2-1	CASSPTGLAGGKDEQFF	TGTGCCAGCAGCCCCACCGGACTAGCGGGAGGCAAAGATGAGCAGTTCTTC
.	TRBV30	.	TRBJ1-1	CAWRLSSGHRVGTEAFF	TGTGCCTGGAGATTATCCTCAGGTCACAGGGTCGGCACTGAAGCTTTCTTT
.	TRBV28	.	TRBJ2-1	CASSLRAAYNEQFF	TGTGCCAGCAGTTTAAGAGCGGCCTACAATGAGCAGTTCTTC
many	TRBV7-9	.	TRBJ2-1	CANSDSSSYNEQFF	TGTGCCAATTCGGACTCCTCGTCCTACAATGAGCAGTTCTTC
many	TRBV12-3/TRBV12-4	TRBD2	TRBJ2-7	CASRGTSGGSYEQYF	TGTGCCAGCAGAGGGACTAGCGGGGGATCCTACGAGCAGTACTTC
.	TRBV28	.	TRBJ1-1	CASSPLTQRAFF	TGTGCCAGCAGTCCATTGACACAGCGGGCTTTCTTT
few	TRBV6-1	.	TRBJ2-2	CASSESSGGPNTGELFF	TGTGCCAGCAGTGAATCTAGTGGAGGGCCGAACACCGGGGAGCTGTTTTTT
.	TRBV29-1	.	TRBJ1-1	CSVGWTEAFF	TGCAGCGTTGGATGGACTGAAGCTTTCTTT
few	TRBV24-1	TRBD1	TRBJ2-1	CATSDWGQGANNEQFF	TGTGCCACCAGTGATTGGGGGCAGGGGGCAAACAATGAGCAGTTCTTC
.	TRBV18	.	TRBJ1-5	CASSPAAQQPQHF	TGTGCCAGCTCACCAGCGGCACAACAGCCCCAGCATTTT
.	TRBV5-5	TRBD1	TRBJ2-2	CAISSGQGSGELFF	TGTGCCATCAGCTCTGGACAGGGAAGCGGGGAGCTGTTTTTT
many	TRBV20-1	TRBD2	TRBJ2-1	CSARELGTSVNEQFF	TGCAGTGCTAGAGAGTTGGGGACTAGTGTCAATGAGCAGTTCTTC
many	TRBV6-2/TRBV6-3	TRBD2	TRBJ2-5	CASSRLAAQETQYF	TGTGCCAGCAGCCGACTAGCGGCCCAAGAGACCCAGTACTTC
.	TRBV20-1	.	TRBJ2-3	CSARASTRTDTQYF	TGCAGTGCTAGAGCCTCGACTCGCACAGATACGCAGTATTTT
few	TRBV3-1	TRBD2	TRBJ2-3	CASSQAGLVGTDTQYF	TGTGCCAGCAGCCAGGCGGGACTAGTCGGCACAGATACGCAGTATTTT
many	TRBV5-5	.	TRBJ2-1	CASNHDEQFF	TGTGCCAGCAACCACGATGAGCAGTTCTTC
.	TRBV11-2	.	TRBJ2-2	CASSLAGTSTVELFF	TGTGCCAGCAGCTTAGCAGGGACTTCCACCGTGGAGCTGTTTTTT
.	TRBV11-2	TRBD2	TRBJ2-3	CASSSGRVAGELYGQGTQYF	TGTGCCAGCAGCTCCGGAAGGGTAGCGGGAGAACTGTATGGGCAAGGTACGCAGTATTTT
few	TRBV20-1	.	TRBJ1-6	CSARDGTKSYNSPLHF	TGCAGTGCTAGAGATGGAACCAAGTCGTATAATTCACCCCTCCACTTT
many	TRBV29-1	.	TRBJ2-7	CSVEVFHEQYF	TGCAGCGTTGAAGTGTTCCACGAGCAGTACTTC
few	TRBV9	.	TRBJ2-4	CASSVDGDIQYF	TGTGCCAGCAGCGTAGACGGCGACATTCAGTACTTC